This T cell receptor beta chain originates from a study of blood T cells in healthy people across ages. A second PCR, run for roughly 7 to 12 cycles, used a sample-barcoded 5' primer plus a J-beta primer mix. TCRdb independently ran MiXCR on the 5' RACE reads; one entry per CDR3 protein. The sample yields roughly 800,000 distinct CDR3 sequences, 20% to 25% seen once. Another study also made use of these data, one on T cells of mothers and their children. That report notes: The study found slightly higher but non-significant overlap in related versus unrelated mother-child pairs.

Material for sequencing was blood. The receptor was isolated from a boy aged 5-17 years in good health.

The CDR3 protein is CASSYGTSGGANTGELFF. DNA for the CDR3: TGTGCCAGCAGTTACGGGACTAGCGGGGGAGCGAACACCGGGGAGCTGTTTTTT. The chain uses TRBV6-2 or TRBV6-3 and TRBJ2-2, with TRBD2 matching over 14 bases. The CDR3 length is 18 residues. CDR1 is MNHEY and CDR2 is SVGEGT in the germline V gene. With 2 bases clipped from V and 0 bases from J, the junction kept 2 bases outside the gene matches.